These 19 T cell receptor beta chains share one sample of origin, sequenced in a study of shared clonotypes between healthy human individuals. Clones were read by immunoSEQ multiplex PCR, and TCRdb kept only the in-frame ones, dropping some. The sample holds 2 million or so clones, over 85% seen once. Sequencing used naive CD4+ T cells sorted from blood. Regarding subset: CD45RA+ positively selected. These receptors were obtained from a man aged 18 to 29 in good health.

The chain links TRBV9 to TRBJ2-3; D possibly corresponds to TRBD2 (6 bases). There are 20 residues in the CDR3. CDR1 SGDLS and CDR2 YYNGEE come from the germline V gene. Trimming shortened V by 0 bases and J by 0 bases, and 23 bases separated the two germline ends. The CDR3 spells CASSVGLHRFGSGSTDTQYF. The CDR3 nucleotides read TGTGCCAGCAGCGTAGGCCTTCATCGTTTCGGTAGCGGAAGCACAGATACGCAGTATTTT. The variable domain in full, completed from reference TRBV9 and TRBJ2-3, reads DSGVTQTPKHLITATGQRVTLRCSPRSGDLSVYWYQQSLDQGLQFLIQYYNGEERAKGNILERFSAQQFPDLHSELNLSSLELGDSALYFCASSVGLHRFGSGSTDTQYFGPGTRLTVL.

The CDR3 bases are TGTGCCAGAGGGGCAGACAATCAGCCCCAGCATTTT. Translating it yields CARGADNQPQHF. The chain has TRBV6-5 and TRBJ1-5, with a tentative D call TRBD1 (5 bases). CDR1 and CDR2 (germline): MNHEY, SVGAGI. With 9 bases removed from V and 3 bases from J, the gap between germline ends came to 9 bases. CDR3 length: 12 residues.

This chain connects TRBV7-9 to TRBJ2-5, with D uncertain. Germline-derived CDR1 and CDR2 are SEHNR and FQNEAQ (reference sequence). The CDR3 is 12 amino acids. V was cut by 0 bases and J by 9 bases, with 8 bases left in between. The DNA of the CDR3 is TGTGCCAGCAGCTTAGCAGGCCTACCCCAGTACTTC. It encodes CASSLAGLPQYF. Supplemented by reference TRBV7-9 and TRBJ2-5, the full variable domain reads DTGVSQNPRHKITKRGQNVTFRCDPISEHNRLYWYRQTLGQGPEFLTYFQNEAQLEKSRLLSDRFSAERPKGSFSTLEIQRTEQGDSAMYLCASSLAGLPQYFGPGTRLLVL.

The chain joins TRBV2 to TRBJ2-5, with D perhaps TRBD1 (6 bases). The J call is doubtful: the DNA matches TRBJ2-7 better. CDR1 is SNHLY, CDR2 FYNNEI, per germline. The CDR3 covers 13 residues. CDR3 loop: CASNRESYYEQYF. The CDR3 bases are TGTGCCAGCAACAGGGAGTCCTACTACGAGCAGTACTTC.

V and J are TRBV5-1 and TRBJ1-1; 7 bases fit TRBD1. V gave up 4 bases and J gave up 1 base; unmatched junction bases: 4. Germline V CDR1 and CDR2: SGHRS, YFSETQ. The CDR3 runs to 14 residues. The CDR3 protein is CASSGGQPNTEAFF. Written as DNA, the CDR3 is TGCGCCAGCAGCGGGGGACAGCCGAACACTGAAGCTTTCTTT.

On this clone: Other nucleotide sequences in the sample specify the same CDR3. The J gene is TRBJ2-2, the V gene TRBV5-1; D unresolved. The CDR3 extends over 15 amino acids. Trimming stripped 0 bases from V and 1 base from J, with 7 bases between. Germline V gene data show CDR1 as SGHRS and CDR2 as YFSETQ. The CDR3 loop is CASSLVAGNTGELFF. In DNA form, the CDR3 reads TGCGCCAGCAGCTTGGTGGCAGGGAACACCGGGGAGCTGTTTTTT.

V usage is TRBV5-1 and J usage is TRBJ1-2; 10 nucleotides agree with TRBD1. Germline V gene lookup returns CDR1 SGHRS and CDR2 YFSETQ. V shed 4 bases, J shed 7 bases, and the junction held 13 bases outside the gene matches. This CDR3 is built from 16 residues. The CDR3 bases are TGCGCCAGCAGCGCTAACCCGGGACAGGGGTCGGTTGGCTACACCTTC. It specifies CASSANPGQGSVGYTF. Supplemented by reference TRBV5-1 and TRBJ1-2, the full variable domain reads KAGVTQTPRYLIKTRGQQVTLSCSPISGHRSVSWYQQTPGQGLQFLFEYFSETQRNKGNFPGRFSGRQFSNSRSEMNVSTLELGDSALYLCASSANPGQGSVGYTFGSGTRLTVV.

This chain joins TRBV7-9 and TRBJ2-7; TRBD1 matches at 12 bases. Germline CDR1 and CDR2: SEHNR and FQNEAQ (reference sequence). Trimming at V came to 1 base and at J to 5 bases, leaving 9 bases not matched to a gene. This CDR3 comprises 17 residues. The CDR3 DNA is TGTGCCAGCAGCTTAGACCCGGGACAGGGGGCAGGAAACGAGCAGTACTTC. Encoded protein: CASSLDPGQGAGNEQYF.

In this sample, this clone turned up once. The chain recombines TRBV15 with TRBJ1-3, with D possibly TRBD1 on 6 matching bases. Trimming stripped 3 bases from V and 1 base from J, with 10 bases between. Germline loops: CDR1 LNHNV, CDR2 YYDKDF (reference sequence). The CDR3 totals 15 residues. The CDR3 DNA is TGTGCCACCAGCAGGCCCGGGACATCTGGAAACACCATATATTTT. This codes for CATSRPGTSGNTIYF.

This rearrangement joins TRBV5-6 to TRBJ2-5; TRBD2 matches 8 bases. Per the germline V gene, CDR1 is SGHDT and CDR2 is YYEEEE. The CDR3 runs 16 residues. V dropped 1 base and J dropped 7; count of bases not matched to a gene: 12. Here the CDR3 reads CASSLRGTSGLGTQYF. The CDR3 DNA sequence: TGTGCCAGCAGCTTGAGGGGCACTAGCGGTCTAGGGACCCAGTACTTC.

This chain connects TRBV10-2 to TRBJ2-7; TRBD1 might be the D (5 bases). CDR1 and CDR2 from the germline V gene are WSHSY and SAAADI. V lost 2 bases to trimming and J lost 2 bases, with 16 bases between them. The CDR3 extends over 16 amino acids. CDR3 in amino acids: CASSEALQGPPYEQYF. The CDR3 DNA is TGCGCCAGCAGTGAGGCTCTCCAGGGTCCCCCCTACGAGCAGTACTTC.

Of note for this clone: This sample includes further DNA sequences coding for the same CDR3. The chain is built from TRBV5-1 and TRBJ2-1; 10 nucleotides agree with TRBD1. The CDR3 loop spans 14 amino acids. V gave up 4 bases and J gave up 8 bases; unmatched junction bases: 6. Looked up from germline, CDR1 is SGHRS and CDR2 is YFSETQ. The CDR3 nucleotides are TGCGCCAGCAGCCTGGGACAGGGGATCGATGAGCAGTTCTTC. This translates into CASSLGQGIDEQFF.

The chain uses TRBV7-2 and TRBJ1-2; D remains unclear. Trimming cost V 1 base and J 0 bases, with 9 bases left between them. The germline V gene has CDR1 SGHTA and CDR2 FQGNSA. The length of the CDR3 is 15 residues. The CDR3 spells CASSLVRFPNYGYTF. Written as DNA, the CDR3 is TGTGCCAGCAGCTTAGTCCGTTTTCCTAACTATGGCTACACCTTC.

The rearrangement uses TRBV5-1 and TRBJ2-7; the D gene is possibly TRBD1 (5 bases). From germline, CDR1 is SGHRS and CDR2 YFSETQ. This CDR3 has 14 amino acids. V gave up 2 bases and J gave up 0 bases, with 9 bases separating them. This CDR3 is CASSLRQSSYEQYF. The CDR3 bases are TGCGCCAGCAGCTTACGACAGAGCTCCTACGAGCAGTACTTC.

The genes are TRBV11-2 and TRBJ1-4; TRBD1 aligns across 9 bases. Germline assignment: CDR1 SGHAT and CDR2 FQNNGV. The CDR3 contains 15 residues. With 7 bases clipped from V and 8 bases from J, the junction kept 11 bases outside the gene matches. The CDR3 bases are TGTGCCAGCACCCGACAACAGGGGGCCGGGGAAAAACTGTTTTTT. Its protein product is CASTRQQGAGEKLFF. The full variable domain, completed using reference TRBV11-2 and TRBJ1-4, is EAGVAQSPRYKIIEKRQSVAFWCNPISGHATLYWYQQILGQGPKLLIQFQNNGVVDDSQLPKDRFSAERLKGVDSTLKIQPAKLEDSAVYLCASTRQQGAGEKLFFGSGTQLSVL.

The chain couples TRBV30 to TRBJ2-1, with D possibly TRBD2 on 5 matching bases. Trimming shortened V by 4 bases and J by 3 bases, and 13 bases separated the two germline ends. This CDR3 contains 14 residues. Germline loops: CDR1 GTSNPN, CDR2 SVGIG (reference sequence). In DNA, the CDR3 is TGTGCCTGGAAGAGCGGAGTTATCTACAATGAGCAGTTCTTC. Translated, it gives CAWKSGVIYNEQFF.

In nucleotides, the CDR3 is TGTGCCAGCGCTCGATCCCCCGTAGGGGGGATAAGCTCTGGGGCCAACGTCCTGACTTTC. It yields the protein CASARSPVGGISSGANVLTF. The gene calls are TRBV6-4 and TRBJ2-6; D may correspond to TRBD1 or TRBD2 (6 bases each). This CDR3 region has 20 residues. V lost 8 bases, J lost 0 bases, and 26 bases lay in between. From germline, CDR1 is MRHNA and CDR2 SNTAGT.

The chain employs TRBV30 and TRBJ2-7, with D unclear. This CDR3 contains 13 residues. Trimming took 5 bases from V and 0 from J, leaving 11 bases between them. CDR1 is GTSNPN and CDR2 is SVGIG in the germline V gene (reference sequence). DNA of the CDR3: TGTGCCTGGCATCGCAGAAACTCCTACGAGCAGTACTTC. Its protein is CAWHRRNSYEQYF.

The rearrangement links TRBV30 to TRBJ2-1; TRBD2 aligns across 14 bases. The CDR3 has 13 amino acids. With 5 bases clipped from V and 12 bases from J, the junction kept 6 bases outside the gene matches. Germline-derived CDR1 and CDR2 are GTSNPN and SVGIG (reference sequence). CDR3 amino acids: CAWGTSGRGGQFF. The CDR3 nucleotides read TGTGCCTGGGGGACTAGCGGGAGAGGAGGGCAGTTCTTC.